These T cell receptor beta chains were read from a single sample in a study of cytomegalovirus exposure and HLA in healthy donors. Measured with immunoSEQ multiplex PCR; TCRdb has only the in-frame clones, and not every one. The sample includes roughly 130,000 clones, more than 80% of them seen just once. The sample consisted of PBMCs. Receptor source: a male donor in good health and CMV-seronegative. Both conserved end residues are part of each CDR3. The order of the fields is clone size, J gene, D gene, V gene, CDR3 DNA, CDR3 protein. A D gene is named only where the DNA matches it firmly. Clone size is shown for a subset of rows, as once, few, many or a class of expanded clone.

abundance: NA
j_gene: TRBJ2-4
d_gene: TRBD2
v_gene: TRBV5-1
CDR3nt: TGCGCCAGCAGCCAAATACCGGGACTAGCGGGAGCAGGCAAAAACAGTCAGTACTTC
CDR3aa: CASSQIPGLAGAGKNSQYF

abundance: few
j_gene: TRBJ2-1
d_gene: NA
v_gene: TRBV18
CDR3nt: TGTGCCAGCTCACCGGACTTAAATCATGAGCAGTTCTTC
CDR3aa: CASSPDLNHEQFF

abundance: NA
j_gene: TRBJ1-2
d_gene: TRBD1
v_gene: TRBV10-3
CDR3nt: TGTGCCATCAGTGGGGACAGGGAGGACTATGGCTACACCTTC
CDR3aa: CAISGDREDYGYTF

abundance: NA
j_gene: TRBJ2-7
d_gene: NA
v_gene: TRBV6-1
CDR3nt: TGTGCCAGCTCCCGACAGGTTTCCTACGAGCAGTACTTC
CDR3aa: CASSRQVSYEQYF

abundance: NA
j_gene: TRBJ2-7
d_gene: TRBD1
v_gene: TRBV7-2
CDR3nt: TGTGCCAGCAGCTTAGGAACAGGGGTCTCCTACGAGCAGTACTTC
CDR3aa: CASSLGTGVSYEQYF

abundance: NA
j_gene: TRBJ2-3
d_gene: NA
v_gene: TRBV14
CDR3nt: TGTGCCAGCAGCCCCGGGCGGGTTGCAGATACGCAGTATTTT
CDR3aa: CASSPGRVADTQYF

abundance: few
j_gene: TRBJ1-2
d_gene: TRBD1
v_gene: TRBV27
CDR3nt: TGTGCCAGCAGTAGGACAGGGCATGGCTACACCTTC
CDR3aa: CASSRTGHGYTF

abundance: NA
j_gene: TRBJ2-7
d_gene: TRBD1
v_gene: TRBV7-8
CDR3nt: TGTGCCAGCAGCCGGACAGGACCATCCTACGAGCAGTACTTC
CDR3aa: CASSRTGPSYEQYF

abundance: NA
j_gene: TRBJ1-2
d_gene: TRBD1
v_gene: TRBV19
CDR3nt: TGTGCCAGTAGTATAGGATCCGGGACAGGGGGTCACTATGGCTACACCTTC
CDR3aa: CASSIGSGTGGHYGYTF

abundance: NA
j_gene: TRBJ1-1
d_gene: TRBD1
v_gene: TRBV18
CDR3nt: TGTGCCAGCTCAACTTTTGGACAGGGGGGCACTGAAGCTTTCTTT
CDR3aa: CASSTFGQGGTEAFF

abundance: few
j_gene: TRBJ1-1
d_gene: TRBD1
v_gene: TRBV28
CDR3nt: TGTGCCAGCAGAAAGGGGGCGCTTGGGAACACTGAAGCTTTCTTT
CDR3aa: CASRKGALGNTEAFF

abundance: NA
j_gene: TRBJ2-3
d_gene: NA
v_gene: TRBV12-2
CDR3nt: TGTGCAAGTCGCTCCGGGACAGGGGGTTCGTATACGCAGTATTTT
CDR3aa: CASRSGTGGSYTQYF

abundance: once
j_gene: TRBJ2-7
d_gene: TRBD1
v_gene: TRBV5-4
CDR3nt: TGTGCCAGCAGCTTGGGTAAACCGGGACAGACAAGACTGGCTACCTACGAGCAGTACTTC
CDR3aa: CASSLGKPGQTRLATYEQYF

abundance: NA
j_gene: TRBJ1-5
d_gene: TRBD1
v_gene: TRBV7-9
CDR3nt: TGTGCCAGCAGCCCTTCGGGACAGGGGTCCAATCAGCCCCAGCATTTT
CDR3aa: CASSPSGQGSNQPQHF

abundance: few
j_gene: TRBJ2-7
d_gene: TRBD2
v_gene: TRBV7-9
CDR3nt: TGTGCCAGCAGCTTAGAAGGGAGGGACGAGCAGTACTTC
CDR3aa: CASSLEGRDEQYF

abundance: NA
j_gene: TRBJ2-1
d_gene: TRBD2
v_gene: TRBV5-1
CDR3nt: TGCGCCAGCAGCCCCGGACTAGCGGGTTTCCATGAGCAGTTCTTC
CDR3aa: CASSPGLAGFHEQFF

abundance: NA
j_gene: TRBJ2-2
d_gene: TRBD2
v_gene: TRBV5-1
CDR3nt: TGCGCCAGCAGCCGGACTAGCGTACGGGGCACCGGGGAGCTGTTTTTT
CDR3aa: CASSRTSVRGTGELFF

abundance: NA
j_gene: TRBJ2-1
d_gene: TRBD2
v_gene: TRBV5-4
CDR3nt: TGTGCCAGCAGCTTGTCCCCAGCGGGGGGAAGCAATGAGCAGTTCTTC
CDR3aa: CASSLSPAGGSNEQFF